This T cell receptor (beta chain) originates from a study of technical replicates of blood from a few donors. The CDR3 has 13 amino acids. Looked up from germline, CDR1 is SGHTA and CDR2 is FQGNSA. Trimming removed 7 bases from V and 8 bases from J; junction bases left unmatched: 8. Sequencing used immunoSEQ multiplex PCR; TCRdb keeps in-frame clones, though not all of them. The table records roughly 65,000 clones, approximately 86% of them present only once. Sample: PBMCs. The sequence came from a human donor in good health. Some clones in this sample may be carry-over from other donors' samples. V is TRBV7-2 and J is TRBJ1-2, with 9 bases lining up with TRBD1. The CDR3 DNA reads as TGTGCCAGCACCCGACGGACAGGGGAAGGCTACACCTTC. Protein: CASTRRTGEGYTF.